Shown below are 16 T cell receptor beta chains from a single sample sequenced in a study of T cells in Graves' hyperthyroidism and ophthalmopathy. RNA transcripts served as the template for amplifying TCR beta CDR3 regions. HTBI primers were the set used in a first-round RT-PCR of the TCR CDR3. Each CDR3 protein gets one entry after TCRdb re-called the multiplex PCR reads with MiXCR. This repertoire shows 700,000 to 850,000 distinct CDR3 sequences, approximately 36% found once; its top ten account for around 29%. The sample consisted of blood. These receptors were taken from a woman aged 40 to 50 with Graves' hyperthyroidism.

The chain links TRBV15 to TRBJ1-2, with D hard to call. The V end lost 2 bases, the J end lost 4 bases, and 11 bases lay between the germline ends. Germline-derived CDR1 and CDR2 are LNHNV and YYDKDF (reference sequence). CDR3 length: 14 residues. This chain's CDR3 is CATSRPGTSYGYTF. CDR3 DNA sequence: TGTGCCACCAGCAGACCCGGCACAAGCTATGGCTACACCTTC.

This clonotype was seen many times. This chain joins TRBV10-3 and TRBJ1-3; D is uncertain. The germline gives CDR1 ENHRY, CDR2 SYGVKD. The CDR3 has 12 amino acids. The germline V and J ends were trimmed by 4 bases and 4 bases, with 5 bases remaining between them. As DNA, the CDR3 is TGTGCCATCAGTGTAGAGGGAAACACCATATATTTT. Protein product: CAISVEGNTIYF.

There are a few counts of this clonotype. The chain carries TRBV12-3 or TRBV12-4 and TRBJ1-1; possible D gene TRBD1, 5 bases. CDR3 length: 14 amino acids. V was shortened by 3 bases and J by 7 bases, with 15 bases between the two germline ends. The CDR3 sequence is CASSFKGAYYEAFF. CDR3 nucleotide sequence: TGTGCCAGCAGTTTTAAAGGGGCCTACTATGAAGCTTTCTTT.

As for this clonotype: The junction departs from germline at one end; a sequencing error may be responsible. The genes are TRBV19 and TRBJ2-6; 7 nucleotides agree with TRBD2. Germline V gives CDR1 LNHDA, CDR2 SQIVND (reference sequence). The CDR3 is made up of 15 amino acids. CDR3 DNA sequence: TGTGCCAGTAGGGGGGGGACGGCAAGGGCCAGCGTCCTGACTTTC. Its translation: CASRGGTARASVLTF.

V usage is TRBV28 and J usage is TRBJ2-2, with 7 bases lining up with TRBD2. Trimming removed 6 bases from V and 6 bases from J; junction bases left unmatched: 13. The CDR3 is made up of 16 amino acids. The germline V gene encodes CDR1 MDHEN and CDR2 SYDVKM. Here the CDR3 DNA reads TGTGCCAGCAGGGCCAAGGGGCTAGCGGCCGCCGGGGAGCTGTTTTTT. This encodes CASRAKGLAAAGELFF.

The sample holds a few counts of this clonotype. V gene TRBV6-6 combines with J gene TRBJ1-5; the D is unclear. This CDR3 comprises 14 residues. Trimming took off 6 bases at V and 1 base at J, with 10 bases between the two ends. CDR1 is MNHNY, CDR2 SVGAGI, per germline (reference sequence). The CDR3 region is CASRPGSSNQPQHF. Here the CDR3 DNA reads TGTGCCAGCAGACCCGGATCGAGCAATCAGCCCCAGCATTTT.

In this sample, this clonotype turned up a few times. The V call is TRBV12-3 or TRBV12-4, the J call TRBJ2-7, with D possibly being TRBD1 or TRBD2 (5 bases each). Trimming shortened V by 4 bases and J by 5 bases, and 24 bases separated the two germline ends. The length of the CDR3 is 17 residues. The CDR3 DNA reads TGTGCCAGCAGTTCATATGGGGGAAAAGGGGCTAAGAACGAGCAGTACTTC. Protein product: CASSSYGGKGAKNEQYF.

The gene calls are TRBV19 and TRBJ1-4, with TRBD1 identical over 9 bases. V shed 7 bases and J 5 bases; nucleotides not matched to a gene: 5. The CDR3 is made up of 14 amino acids. Germline V CDR1 and CDR2: LNHDA, SQIVND (reference sequence). The CDR3 here is CASIRQGVNEKLFF. The DNA for the CDR3 is TGTGCCAGTATTCGACAGGGGGTAAATGAAAAACTGTTTTTT. The full variable domain, completed using reference TRBV19 and TRBJ1-4, is DGGITQSPKYLFRKEGQNVTLSCEQNLNHDAMYWYRQDPGQGLRLIYYSQIVNDFQKGDIAEGYSVSREKKESFPLTVTSAQKNPTAFYLCASIRQGVNEKLFFGSGTQLSVL.

This clonotype was recorded a few times. This chain uses TRBV6-2 or TRBV6-3 with TRBJ2-7; D unresolved. With 6 bases removed from V and 4 bases from J, the gap between germline ends came to 10 bases. Germline V gives CDR1 MNHEY, CDR2 SVGEGT. This CDR3 comprises 12 residues. The CDR3 coding sequence is TGTGCCAGCAGACGACCAGTTTACGAGCAGTACTTC. This gives the protein CASRRPVYEQYF.

Details on this clonotype: This may come from a read error, since a much larger clone is one base off. The chain couples TRBV2 to TRBJ1-6; 9 nucleotides match TRBD1. The CDR3 totals 13 residues. Looked up from germline, CDR1 is SNHLY and CDR2 is FYNNEI. This CDR3 reads CASSLPGQGPPHF. The DNA of the CDR3 is TGTGCCAGCAGTTTACCGGGACAGGGACCCCCCCACTTT.

The CDR3: CSAIRRGPGPLNYGYTF. Written as DNA, the CDR3 is TGCAGTGCTATAAGAAGGGGACCGGGACCGTTAAACTATGGCTACACCTTC. The chain recombines TRBV20-1 with TRBJ1-2; D perhaps matches TRBD1 (5 bases). Trimming left V 4 bases short and J 2 bases short, with 23 bases between. Germline assignment: CDR1 DFQATT and CDR2 SNEGSKA (reference sequence). This CDR3 is 17 amino acids long.

The chain couples TRBV5-4 to TRBJ1-2; the D gene is possibly TRBD1 (5 bases). Per germline, CDR1 SGHNT and CDR2 YYREEE (reference sequence). The V end was cut by 0 bases, the J end by 2 bases, with 11 bases between. This CDR3 region has 15 residues. For the CDR3, the DNA is TGTGCCAGCAGCTTGGTAGGGGACTACAACTATGGCTACACCTTC. This translates into CASSLVGDYNYGYTF. Using reference TRBV5-4 and TRBJ1-2 for the parts outside the CDR3, the full variable domain is ETGVTQSPTHLIKTRGQQVTLRCSSQSGHNTVSWYQQALGQGPQFIFQYYREEENGRGNFPPRFSGLQFPNYSSELNVNALELDDSALYLCASSLVGDYNYGYTFGSGTRLTVV.

Note on this clonotype: This may be a read error, as it is one base from a much larger clone. This chain joins TRBV19 and TRBJ1-5, with D maybe TRBD1 (6 bases). Trimming removed 1 base from V and 6 bases from J, with 10 bases in between. The CDR3 is made up of 14 amino acids. Germline lookup yields CDR1 LNHDA and CDR2 SQIVND (reference sequence). The CDR3: CASSIGSGAQPQHF. CDR3 in DNA: TGTGCCAGTAGTATAGGTTCAGGGGCTCAGCCCCAGCATTTT.

The chain is built from TRBV10-3 and TRBJ1-2; TRBD1 matches at 9 bases. The CDR3 covers 14 residues. Unmatched junction bases numbered 11, after V lost 7 bases and J lost 8 bases. Per germline, CDR1 ENHRY and CDR2 SYGVKD. Written as DNA, the CDR3 is TGTGCCATCACCGGGACAGGGCCCGTGGGGGGCTACACCTTC. Translation: CAITGTGPVGGYTF.

This rearrangement joins TRBV7-2 to TRBJ2-7; 9 nucleotides align to TRBD2. Losses at the gene ends were 5 bases for V and 7 bases for J; bases not matched to a gene: 9. Germline V lookup: CDR1 SGHTA, CDR2 FQGNSA. The CDR3 consists of 14 residues. The CDR3 sequence: CASSPGPSGDEQYF. The CDR3 coding sequence is TGTGCCAGCAGCCCAGGTCCTAGCGGGGATGAGCAGTACTTC.

The J gene is TRBJ2-3, the V gene TRBV20-1; 8 nucleotides align to TRBD2. Germline values: CDR1 DFQATT, CDR2 SNEGSKA (reference sequence). The CDR3 is 16 residues long. The J segment lost 3 bases and the V segment lost 0 bases, leaving 8 bases of the junction unmatched. Here the CDR3 DNA reads TGCAGTGCTAGAGAATTAGCGGGAATTCTAACAGATACGCAGTATTTT. The encoded protein is CSARELAGILTDTQYF.